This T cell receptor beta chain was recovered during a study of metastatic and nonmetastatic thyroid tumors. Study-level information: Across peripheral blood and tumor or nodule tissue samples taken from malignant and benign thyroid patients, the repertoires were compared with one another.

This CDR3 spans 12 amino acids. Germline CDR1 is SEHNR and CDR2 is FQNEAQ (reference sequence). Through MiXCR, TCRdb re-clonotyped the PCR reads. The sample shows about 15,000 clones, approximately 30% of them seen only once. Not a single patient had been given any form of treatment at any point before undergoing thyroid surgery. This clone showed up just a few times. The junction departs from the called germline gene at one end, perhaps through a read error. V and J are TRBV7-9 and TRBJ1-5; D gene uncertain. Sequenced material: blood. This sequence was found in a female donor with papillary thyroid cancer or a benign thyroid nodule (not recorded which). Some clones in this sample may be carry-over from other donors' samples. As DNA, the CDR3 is TGTGCCAGCAGCTTGTCGAACCAGCCCCAGCACTTT. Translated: CASSLSNQPQHF.